Below, 5 T cell receptor beta chains from the same sample are listed, as sequenced in a study of T cell changes during pregnancy in multiple sclerosis. Sequencing used immunoSEQ multiplex PCR; TCRdb keeps in-frame clones, though not all of them. Of under 85,000 clones in the sample, around nine tenths were seen once. The source material was CD4+ T cells from peripheral blood mononuclear cells, sampled in the second trimester of pregnancy. The receptors were gathered from a female donor with multiple sclerosis, enrolled in a pregnancy study.

The chain carries TRBV9 and TRBJ2-7; 13 bases line up with TRBD2. The CDR3 consists of 15 residues. V trimming: 4 bases; J trimming: 6 bases; junction bases outside the gene matches: 7. CDR1 is SGDLS, CDR2 YYNGEE, per germline. In DNA, the CDR3 is TGTGCCAGCAGCTCTACTAGCGGGAGGGTGGGCGAGCAGTACTTC. As protein: CASSSTSGRVGEQYF.

V usage is TRBV15 and J usage is TRBJ1-5, with D uncertain. The germline gives CDR1 LNHNV, CDR2 YYDKDF (reference sequence). Trimming stripped 0 bases from V and 3 bases from J, with 9 bases between. The CDR3 is made up of 15 amino acids. CDR3 coding DNA: TGTGCCACCAGCAGAGATCGGACTTCCAATCAGCCCCAGCATTTT. This encodes CATSRDRTSNQPQHF.

The V call is TRBV7-3, the J call TRBJ2-1; TRBD2 matches 12 bases. CDR1 and CDR2 from the germline V gene are SGHTA and FQGTGA. The ends lost 4 bases at V and 7 bases at J; junction bases unmatched: 8. This CDR3 region has 16 residues. In DNA, the CDR3 is TGTGCCAGCAGCTACGACGGACTAGCGGGAAGGAATGAGCAGTTCTTC. This gives the protein CASSYDGLAGRNEQFF.

The J gene is TRBJ2-1, the V gene TRBV28; tentatively, D is TRBD2 (5 bases). CDR3 length equals 12 residues. With 6 bases removed from V and 11 bases from J, the gap between germline ends came to 14 bases. Germline CDR1 reads MDHEN; CDR2 reads SYDVKM. This CDR3 reads CASSLRARQQFF. The CDR3 region has the DNA TGTGCCAGCAGCCTGAGGGCTAGACAGCAGTTCTTC.

The V gene is TRBV28, the J gene TRBJ2-1; 9 nucleotides line up with TRBD2. Germline V gives CDR1 MDHEN, CDR2 SYDVKM. The CDR3 is 18 amino acids. V trimming: 8 bases; J trimming: 0 bases; junction bases outside the gene matches: 14. The CDR3 region is CASWELAGFVSSYNEQFF. CDR3 DNA: TGTGCCAGCTGGGAACTAGCGGGTTTCGTTAGCTCCTACAATGAGCAGTTCTTC.